This section outlines one TCR beta chain sequence together with its context. Antigen specificity is unknown. These data originate in a study of STAT5B mutations in CD4+ large granular lymphocyte leukemia. Study conclusions and caveats: About a quarter of private leukemic clonotypes occurred rarely in other patients' non-leukemic repertoires. Top patient clones used TRBV06 genes more often: 8/27 versus 2/35 in controls.

The CDR3 has 15 amino acids. The junction had 15 bases not matched to a gene; V was cut back by 7 bases and J by 7 bases. Germline CDR1 reads WNHNN; CDR2 reads SYGVQD (reference sequence). Original methodology: A productive frequency of 2.59 x 10-5 was the lowest detectable. Clones were sequenced by immunoSEQ multiplex PCR, and TCRdb holds only the in-frame ones, with some missing. The V and J calls and the clone size are those of that table, but D and trimming were determined from the DNA. Of about 32,000 clones listed, around 73% were seen once; the top ten hold 2.5%. The chain joins TRBV10-1 to TRBJ1-2, with 7 bases lining up with TRBD1. Source material: CD4+ T cells from blood buffy coats. The TCR originated in a human donor in good health. The CDR3: CASTKRTGTIGGYTF. CDR3 DNA sequence: TGCGCCAGCACTAAACGGACAGGCACCATTGGTGGCTACACCTTC.